The sequence of this T cell receptor beta chain was determined in a study of molecular identifiers for immune sequencing clone quantification (dated by TCRdb to 2017 to 2018). Study-wide context: In a replicate experiment, RNA from roughly 18,000 or 92,000 naive CD8 T cells was split into five aliquots, four of which were sequenced. This methods study used CD8 T cells to benchmark TCR RNA copy counting and molecular-identifier clustering-based TCR repertoire sequencing (MIDCIRS). The study at large found these results: Spiked-in Jurkat TCR RNA equal to a single cell's worth was reported to be detectable even within one million naive CD8 T cells. The naive libraries included spiked-in Jurkat TCR RNA (around 9 copies' worth), and this RNA is not part of the donor repertoire. In CMV-specific effector cells, over 97% of molecules were held by clones above 20 RNA copies, whereas under 1% of molecules were held by such clones in naive cells. Without barcode sub-clustering, chimeric consensus sequences inflated TCR diversity; chimeras reached as high as 47%. Identical TCR molecules sharing a barcode could cause highly expanded clone sizes to be underestimated. Modeling gave about 3.3 recovered TCR RNA copies per cell versus around 9.9 by digital PCR, implying 25% to 30% capture efficiency.

Libraries of naive CD8 T cells were built from anywhere between about 17,000 and 1,000,000 sorted cells, with 10%, 30% or 50% of the purified RNA used. On a BD FACSAria II, naive CD8 T cells were FACS-sorted as CD8+CD4-CCR7+CD45RA+ and collected into RLT Plus buffer. Approximately eleven TCR copies' worth of Jurkat RNA were spiked into roughly 20,000-1,000,000 naive CD8 T cell samples to test detection sensitivity. CD8 T cells were enriched using RosetteSep CD8+ T Cell Enrichment Cocktail and Ficoll-Paque, and the enriched cells then underwent ACK red cell lysis. Libraries were constructed by PCR. TCRdb shows the sequencer as Illumina HiSeq 4000. Bulk TCR libraries were made following a previously described method, with the TCR primers given in Table S5. The Qiagen AllPrep DNA/RNA kit was used to purify total RNA. Before analysis, reads from multiple sequencing runs of one library were combined. The paper's data handling went like this. Reads were retained only if an exact TCR constant sequence was present, and the retained reads were trimmed to 150 nt and grouped according to their 12-nt molecular barcodes. Reads in each barcode group were sub-clustered using a 15% Levenshtein threshold, and a quality-weighted consensus sequence was built for each RNA molecule. Non-functional sequences were excluded, and lower-count sequences lying one edit away from another sequence were also excluded. Barcode sub-clusters with fewer than 20% of the maximum read count were removed, based on fitting two negative binomial distributions. TCRdb applied fastp at Q25 and MiXCR to the public reads, then kept only in-frame beta chains. Every distinct CDR3 protein forms one entry, paired with its most common genes and DNA. The V and J calls were determined by TCRdb, not by the authors. This sample comprises around 480,000 distinct CDR3 sequences, over 20% of them detected only once. The ten largest clones represent approximately 0.8% of the sample.

V is cut back by 4 bases and J by 0 bases, with 4 bases in the junction unmatched. Taken from cysteine to phenylalanine, the CDR3 has 15 residues. The read is trimmed to its CDR3 DNA, 45 bases read in frame from base 1. Per the germline V gene, LGHNA is the CDR1 and YSLEER is the CDR2. This clonotype turned up a few times. Its antigen has not been determined. No quality values exist for individual bases; no much larger clone is one base distant. Rearrangement joined TRBV4-3 to TRBJ1-1; TRBD1 matches 8 bases in the middle. This receptor was identified in a human donor in good health. Some libraries in this study had Jurkat cell RNA spiked in. Sequenced material: naive CD8+ T cells from blood, with Jurkat cell RNA spiked in. The cell subset or site label here, explained by the study, means: FACS-sorted CD8+CD4-CCR7+CD45RA+ naive T cells. The DNA is as follows: TGCGCCAGCAGCCCGGACAGGGCGCTGAACACTGAAGCTTTCTTT. Translated, it reads CASSPDRALNTEAFF.